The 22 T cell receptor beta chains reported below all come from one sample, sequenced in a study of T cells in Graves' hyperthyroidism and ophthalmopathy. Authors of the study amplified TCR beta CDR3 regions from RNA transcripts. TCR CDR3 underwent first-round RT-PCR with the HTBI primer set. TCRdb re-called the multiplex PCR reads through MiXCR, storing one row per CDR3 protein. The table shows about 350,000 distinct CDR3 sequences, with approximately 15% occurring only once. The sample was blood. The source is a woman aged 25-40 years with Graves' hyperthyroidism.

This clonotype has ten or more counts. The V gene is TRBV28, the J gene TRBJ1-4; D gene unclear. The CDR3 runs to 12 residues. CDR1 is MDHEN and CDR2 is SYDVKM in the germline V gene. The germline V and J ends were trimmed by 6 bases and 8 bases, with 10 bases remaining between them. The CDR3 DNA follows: TGTGCCAGCAGGGCCCACGGCGAAAAACTGTTTTTT. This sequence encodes CASRAHGEKLFF.

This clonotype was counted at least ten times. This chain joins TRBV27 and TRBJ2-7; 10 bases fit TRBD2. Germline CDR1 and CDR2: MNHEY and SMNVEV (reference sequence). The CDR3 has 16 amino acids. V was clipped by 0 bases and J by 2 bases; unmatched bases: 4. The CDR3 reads CASSLSRLAGAYEQYF. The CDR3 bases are TGTGCCAGCAGTTTATCGCGTCTAGCGGGAGCCTACGAGCAGTACTTC.

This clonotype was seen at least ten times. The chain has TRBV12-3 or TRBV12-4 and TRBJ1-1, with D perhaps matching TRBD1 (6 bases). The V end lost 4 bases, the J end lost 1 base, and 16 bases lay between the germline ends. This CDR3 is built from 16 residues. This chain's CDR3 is CASSSTGPRGNTEAFF. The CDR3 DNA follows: TGTGCCAGCAGTTCAACAGGGCCCCGGGGGAACACTGAAGCTTTCTTT.

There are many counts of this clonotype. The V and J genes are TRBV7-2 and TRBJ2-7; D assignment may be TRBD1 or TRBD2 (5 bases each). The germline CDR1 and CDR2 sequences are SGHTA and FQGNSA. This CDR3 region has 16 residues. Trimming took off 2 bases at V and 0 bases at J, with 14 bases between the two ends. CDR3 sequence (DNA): TGTGCCAGCAGCTTACAGGGTGGGGGTTTCTCCTACGAGCAGTACTTC. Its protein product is CASSLQGGGFSYEQYF.

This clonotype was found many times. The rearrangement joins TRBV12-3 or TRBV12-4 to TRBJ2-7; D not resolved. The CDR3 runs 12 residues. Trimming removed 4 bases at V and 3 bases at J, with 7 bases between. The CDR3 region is CASSSDRYEQYF. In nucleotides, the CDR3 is TGTGCCAGCAGTTCGGACCGCTACGAGCAGTACTTC.

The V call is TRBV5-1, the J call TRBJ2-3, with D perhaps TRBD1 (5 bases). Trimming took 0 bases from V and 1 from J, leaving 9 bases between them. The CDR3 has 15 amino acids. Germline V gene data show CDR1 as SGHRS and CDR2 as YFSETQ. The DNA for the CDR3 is TGCGCCAGCAGCTTGGAGGGCAGGGGCACAGATACGCAGTATTTT. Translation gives CASSLEGRGTDTQYF.

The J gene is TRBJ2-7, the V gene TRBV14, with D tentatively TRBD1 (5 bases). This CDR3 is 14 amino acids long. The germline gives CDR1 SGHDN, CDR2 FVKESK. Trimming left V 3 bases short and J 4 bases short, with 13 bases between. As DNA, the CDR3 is TGTGCCAGCAGCCATACGGTTTCAGGGTACGAGCAGTACTTC. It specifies CASSHTVSGYEQYF. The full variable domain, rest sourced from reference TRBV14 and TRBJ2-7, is EAGVTQFPSHSVIEKGQTVTLRCDPISGHDNLYWYRRVMGKEIKFLLHFVKESKQDESGMPNNRFLAERTGGTYSTLKVQPAELEDSGVYFCASSHTVSGYEQYFGPGTRLTVT.

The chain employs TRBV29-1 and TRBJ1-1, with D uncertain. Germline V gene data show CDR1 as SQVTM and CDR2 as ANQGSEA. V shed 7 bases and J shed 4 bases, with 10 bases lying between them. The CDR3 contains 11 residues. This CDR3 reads CSAADGTEAFF. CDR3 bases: TGCAGCGCTGCAGATGGCACTGAAGCTTTCTTT.

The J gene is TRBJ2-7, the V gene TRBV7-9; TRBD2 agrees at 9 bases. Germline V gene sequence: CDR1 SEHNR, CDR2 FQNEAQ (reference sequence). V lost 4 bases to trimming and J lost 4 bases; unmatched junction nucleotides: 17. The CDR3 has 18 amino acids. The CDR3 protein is CASSSFGVDSGSSYEQYF. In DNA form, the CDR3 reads TGTGCCAGCAGCTCTTTTGGGGTGGATAGCGGGAGTTCTTACGAGCAGTACTTC. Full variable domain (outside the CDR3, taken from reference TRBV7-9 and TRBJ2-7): DTGVSQNPRHKITKRGQNVTFRCDPISEHNRLYWYRQTLGQGPEFLTYFQNEAQLEKSRLLSDRFSAERPKGSFSTLEIQRTEQGDSAMYLCASSSFGVDSGSSYEQYFGPGTRLTVT.

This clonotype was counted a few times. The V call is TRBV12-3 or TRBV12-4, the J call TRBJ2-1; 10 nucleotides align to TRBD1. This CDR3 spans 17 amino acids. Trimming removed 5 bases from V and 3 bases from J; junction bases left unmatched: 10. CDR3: CASSKRQGAFNYNEQFF. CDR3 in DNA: TGTGCCAGCAGTAAAAGACAGGGGGCTTTTAACTACAATGAGCAGTTCTTC.

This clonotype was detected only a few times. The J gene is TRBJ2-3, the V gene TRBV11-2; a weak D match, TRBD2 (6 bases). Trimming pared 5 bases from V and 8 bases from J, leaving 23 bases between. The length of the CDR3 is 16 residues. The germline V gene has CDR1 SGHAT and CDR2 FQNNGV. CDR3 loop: CASSIRPGLVGGTQYF. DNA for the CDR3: TGTGCCAGCAGCATAAGACCGGGACTGGTAGGCGGTACGCAGTATTTT. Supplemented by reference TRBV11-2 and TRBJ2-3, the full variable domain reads EAGVAQSPRYKIIEKRQSVAFWCNPISGHATLYWYQQILGQGPKLLIQFQNNGVVDDSQLPKDRFSAERLKGVDSTLKIQPAKLEDSAVYLCASSIRPGLVGGTQYFGPGTRLTVL.

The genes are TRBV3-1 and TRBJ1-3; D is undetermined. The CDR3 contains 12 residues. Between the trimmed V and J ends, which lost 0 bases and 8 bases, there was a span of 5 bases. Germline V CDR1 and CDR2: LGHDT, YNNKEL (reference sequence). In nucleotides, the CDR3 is TGTGCCAGCAGCCAAGATCAGTACACCATATATTTT. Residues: CASSQDQYTIYF. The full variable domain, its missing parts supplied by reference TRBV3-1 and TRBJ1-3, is DTAVSQTPKYLVTQMGNDKSIKCEQNLGHDTMYWYKQDSKKFLKIMFSYNNKELIINETVPNRFSPKSPDKAHLNLHINSLELGDSAVYFCASSQDQYTIYFGEGSWLTVV.

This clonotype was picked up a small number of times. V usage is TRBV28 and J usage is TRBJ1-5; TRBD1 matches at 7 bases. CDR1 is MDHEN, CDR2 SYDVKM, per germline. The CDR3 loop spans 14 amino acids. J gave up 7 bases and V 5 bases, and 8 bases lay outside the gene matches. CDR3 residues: CASSQTGRGQPQHF. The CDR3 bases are TGTGCCAGCAGTCAGACAGGGAGAGGCCAGCCCCAGCATTTT.

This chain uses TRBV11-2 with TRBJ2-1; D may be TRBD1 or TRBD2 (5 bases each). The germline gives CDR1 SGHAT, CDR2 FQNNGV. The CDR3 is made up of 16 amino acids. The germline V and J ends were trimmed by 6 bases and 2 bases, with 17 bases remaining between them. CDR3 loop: CASRLRGAQTYNEQFF. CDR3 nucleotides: TGTGCCAGCAGATTAAGAGGGGCACAAACCTACAATGAGCAGTTCTTC. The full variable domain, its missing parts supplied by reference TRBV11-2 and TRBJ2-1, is EAGVAQSPRYKIIEKRQSVAFWCNPISGHATLYWYQQILGQGPKLLIQFQNNGVVDDSQLPKDRFSAERLKGVDSTLKIQPAKLEDSAVYLCASRLRGAQTYNEQFFGPGTRLTVL.

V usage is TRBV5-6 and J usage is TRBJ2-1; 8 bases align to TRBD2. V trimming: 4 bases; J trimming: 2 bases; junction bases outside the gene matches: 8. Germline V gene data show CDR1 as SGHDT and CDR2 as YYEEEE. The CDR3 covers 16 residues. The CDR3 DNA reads TGTGCCAGCAGCGTATTAGCGGGATCAACCTACAATGAGCAGTTCTTC. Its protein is CASSVLAGSTYNEQFF.

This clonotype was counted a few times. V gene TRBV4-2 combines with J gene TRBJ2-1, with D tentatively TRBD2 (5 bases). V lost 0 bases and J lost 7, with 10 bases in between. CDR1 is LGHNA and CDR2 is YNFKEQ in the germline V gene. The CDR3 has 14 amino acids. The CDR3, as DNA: TGTGCCAGCAGCCAAGAAGGACTCCGGAATGAGCAGTTCTTC. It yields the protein CASSQEGLRNEQFF.

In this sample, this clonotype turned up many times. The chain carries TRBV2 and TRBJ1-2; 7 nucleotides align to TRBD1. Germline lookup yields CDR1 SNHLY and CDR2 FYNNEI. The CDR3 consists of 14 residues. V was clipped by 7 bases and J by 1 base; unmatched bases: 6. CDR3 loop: CASTGQESNYGYTF. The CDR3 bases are TGTGCCAGCACCGGACAGGAGAGTAACTATGGCTACACCTTC. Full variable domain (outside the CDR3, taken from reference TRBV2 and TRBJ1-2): EPEVTQTPSHQVTQMGQEVILRCVPISNHLYFYWYRQILGQKVEFLVSFYNNEISEKSEIFDDQFSVERPDGSNFTLKIRSTKLEDSAMYFCASTGQESNYGYTFGSGTRLTVV.

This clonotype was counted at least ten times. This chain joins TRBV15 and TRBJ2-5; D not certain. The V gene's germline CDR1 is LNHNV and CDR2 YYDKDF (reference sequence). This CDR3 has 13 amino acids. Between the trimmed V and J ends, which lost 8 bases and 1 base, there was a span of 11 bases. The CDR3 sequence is CATRTLGQETQYF. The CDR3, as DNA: TGTGCCACCCGGACCCTCGGCCAAGAGACCCAGTACTTC.

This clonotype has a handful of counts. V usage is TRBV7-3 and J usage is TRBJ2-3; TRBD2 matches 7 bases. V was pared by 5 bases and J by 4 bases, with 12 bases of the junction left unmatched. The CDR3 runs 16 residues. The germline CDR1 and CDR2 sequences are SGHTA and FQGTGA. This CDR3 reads CASSLVGGRGPDTQYF. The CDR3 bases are TGTGCCAGCAGCCTGGTGGGGGGGAGGGGTCCAGATACGCAGTATTTT. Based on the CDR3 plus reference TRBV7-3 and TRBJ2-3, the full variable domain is GAGVSQTPSNKVTEKGKYVELRCDPISGHTALYWYRQSLGQGPEFLIYFQGTGAADDSGLPNDRFFAVRPEGSVSTLKIQRTERGDSAVYLCASSLVGGRGPDTQYFGPGTRLTVL.

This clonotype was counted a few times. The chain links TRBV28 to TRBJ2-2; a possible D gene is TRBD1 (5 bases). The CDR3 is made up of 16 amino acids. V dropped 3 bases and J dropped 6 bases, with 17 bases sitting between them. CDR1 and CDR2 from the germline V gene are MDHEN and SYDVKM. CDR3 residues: CASSFITSGLSGELFF. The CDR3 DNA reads TGTGCCAGCAGTTTCATAACGTCAGGGTTGTCCGGGGAGCTGTTTTTT.

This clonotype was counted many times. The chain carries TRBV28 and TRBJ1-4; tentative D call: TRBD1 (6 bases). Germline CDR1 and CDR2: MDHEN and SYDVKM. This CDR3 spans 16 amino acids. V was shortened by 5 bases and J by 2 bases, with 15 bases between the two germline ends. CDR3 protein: CASSVTGTGTNEKLFF. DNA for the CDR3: TGTGCCAGCAGTGTTACAGGGACGGGCACTAATGAAAAACTGTTTTTT.

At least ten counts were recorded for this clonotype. The CDR3 DNA follows: TGTGCCAGCAGCCTTTCCCCTTCAAACACCATATATTTT. Protein product: CASSLSPSNTIYF. This sequence joins TRBV14 and TRBJ1-3; no clear D gene. CDR1 and CDR2 (germline): SGHDN, FVKESK. This CDR3 comprises 13 residues. V was cut by 4 bases and J by 6 bases, with 10 bases left in between.